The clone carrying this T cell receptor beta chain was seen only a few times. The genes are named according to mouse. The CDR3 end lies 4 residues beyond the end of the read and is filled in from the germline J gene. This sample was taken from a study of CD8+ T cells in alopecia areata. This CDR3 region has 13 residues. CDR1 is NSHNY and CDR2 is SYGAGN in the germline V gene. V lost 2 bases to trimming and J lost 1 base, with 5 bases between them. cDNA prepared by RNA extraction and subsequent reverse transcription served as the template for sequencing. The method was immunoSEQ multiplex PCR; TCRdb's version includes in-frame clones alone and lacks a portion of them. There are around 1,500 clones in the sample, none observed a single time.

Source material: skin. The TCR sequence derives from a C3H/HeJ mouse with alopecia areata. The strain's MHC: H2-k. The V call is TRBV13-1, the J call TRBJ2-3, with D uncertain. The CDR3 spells CASSDQGAETLYF. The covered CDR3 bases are TGTGCCAGCAGTGACCAGGGTGCAGAA.